These 2 T cell receptor beta chains originate from one sample sequenced in a study of T cells expressing NK-cell markers. TCRdb re-called the 5' RACE reads; every CDR3 protein appears as one record, without DNA. This sample's clone table lists 450,000 to 600,000 distinct CDR3 sequences. The sample was blood T cells: a sorted CD56 or NKG2C T cell subset, CD4+ or CD8+ T cells, or bulk PBMC T cells (not recorded which). The source of these receptors is a young man in good health.

J is TRBJ2-3 and V is TRBV7-2; TCRdb indicates TRBD1, and absent DNA this call remains unverified. This CDR3 region has 15 residues. Germline-derived CDR1 and CDR2 are SGHTA and FQGNSA. The CDR3 region is CASSFRGTSTDTQYF. Supplemented by reference TRBV7-2 and TRBJ2-3, the full variable domain reads GAGVSQSPSNKVTEKGKDVELRCDPISGHTALYWYRQSLGQGLEFLIYFQGNSAPDKSGLPSDRFSAERTGGSVSTLTIQRTQQEDSAVYLCASSFRGTSTDTQYFGPGTRLTVL.

The chain employs TRBV7-9 and TRBJ2-1; the TCRdb call, TRBD2, lacks DNA for checking. The CDR3 has 16 residues. Germline V CDR1 and CDR2: SEHNR, FQNEAQ (reference sequence). This CDR3 reads CASSRFSGRTYNEQFF.